Below are 8 T cell receptor beta chains sequenced from a single sample in a study of T cell repertoires in ileal Crohn's disease. As for time point: neoterminal ileum biopsy at postoperative endoscopy, about 6 months after surgery. Generated by immunoSEQ multiplex PCR, the TCRdb table keeps only in-frame clones and is missing some. The table has approximately 11,000 clones, 60% to 85% seen once. Source material: ileal tissue. The receptor source for this set is an adult with Crohn's disease.

This chain uses TRBV10-3 with TRBJ2-7, with D possibly TRBD1 on 5 matching bases. The germline V gene encodes CDR1 ENHRY and CDR2 SYGVKD. The CDR3 contains 13 residues. Between the trimmed V and J ends, which lost 10 bases and 0 bases, there was a span of 13 bases. The CDR3 loop reads CATYDSRSYEQYF. DNA of the CDR3: TGTGCCACCTACGACAGCCGCTCCTACGAGCAGTACTTC.

This chain links TRBV18 with TRBJ2-6; D gene ambiguous. V was pared by 0 bases and J by 0 bases, with 6 bases between. The CDR3 covers 16 residues. Germline V CDR1 and CDR2: KGHSH, LQKENI. CDR3 residues: CASSPPRVSGANVLTF. The CDR3 DNA reads as TGTGCCAGCTCACCACCGAGAGTCTCTGGGGCCAACGTCCTGACTTTC.

The V call is TRBV5-4, the J call TRBJ2-3; 7 bases align to TRBD2. CDR3 size: 17 residues. V shed 0 bases and J 1 base; nucleotides not matched to a gene: 8. Germline values: CDR1 SGHNT, CDR2 YYREEE (reference sequence). CDR3 protein: CASSLGKGSGGTDTQYF. CDR3 nucleotide sequence: TGTGCCAGCAGCTTGGGCAAAGGCAGCGGGGGCACAGATACGCAGTATTTT.

The CDR3, as DNA: TGCGCCAGCAGCCTTGATGGGGGGGGGTACAATGAGCAGTTCTTC. This sequence encodes CASSLDGGGYNEQFF. The chain uses TRBV5-1 and TRBJ2-1; 7 bases are shared with TRBD2. The CDR3 is 15 amino acids. V was clipped by 4 bases and J by 4 bases; unmatched bases: 8. CDR1 SGHRS and CDR2 YFSETQ come from the germline V gene. The variable domain in full, with the rest retrieved from reference TRBV5-1 and TRBJ2-1, is KAGVTQTPRYLIKTRGQQVTLSCSPISGHRSVSWYQQTPGQGLQFLFEYFSETQRNKGNFPGRFSGRQFSNSRSEMNVSTLELGDSALYLCASSLDGGGYNEQFFGPGTRLTVL.

This clone showed up just a few times. The rearrangement joins TRBV18 to TRBJ1-1; 7 nucleotides align to TRBD1. V gave up 10 bases and J gave up 2 bases; unmatched junction bases: 7. The CDR3 sequence is 13 residues long. Germline V CDR1 and CDR2: KGHSH, LQKENI. The CDR3, as DNA: TGTGCCACCCGTTGGGACAGCAACACTGAAGCTTTCTTT. Its protein is CATRWDSNTEAFF.

This chain connects TRBV21-1 to TRBJ1-5; the table assigns TRBD1, which was not confirmed against the DNA. TRBV21-1 is marked as a pseudogene. The CDR3 is 16 residues long. The DNA of the CDR3 is TGTGCCAGCAGCATTTGTCAGGCTTATAGCAATCAGCCCCAGCATTTT. The encoded protein is CASSICQAYSNQPQHF.

This clone occurred a few times. This chain joins TRBV5-1 and TRBJ2-5; 9 positions agree with TRBD2. Per the germline V gene, CDR1 is SGHRS and CDR2 is YFSETQ. CDR3 size: 14 residues. V was clipped by 5 bases and J by 4 bases; unmatched bases: 6. Here the CDR3 DNA reads TGCGCCAGCAGGGAAGCTAGCGGGGTAGAGACCCAGTACTTC. Residues: CASREASGVETQYF.

This sequence joins TRBV5-1 and TRBJ1-1; D unresolved. The CDR3 loop spans 13 amino acids. The ends were cut back, 4 bases at V and 7 bases at J, with 14 bases in the middle. Per the germline V gene, CDR1 is SGHRS and CDR2 is YFSETQ. As DNA, the CDR3 is TGCGCCAGCAGCACGGCCGGGCGGGGTGAAGCTTTCTTT. Protein sequence: CASSTAGRGEAFF.